These T cell receptor beta chains were read from a single sample in a study of OX40 agonist ivuxolimab in advanced cancers. The method was immunoSEQ multiplex PCR; TCRdb's version includes in-frame clones alone and lacks a portion of them. The data hold 150,000 to 190,000 clones, with 94% observed a single time. The starting material was CD4+ or CD8+ T cells sorted from blood, obtained in a trial of the OX40 agonist ivuxolimab. Source of these receptors: an adult with an advanced solid tumor such as melanoma, head and neck, liver or kidney cancer. Both conserved end residues are part of each CDR3. Each record gives: J gene, D gene, V gene, clone size, CDR3 protein, CDR3 DNA. D genes are given only for firm matches. The listing skips clone size in some rows; elsewhere it reads once, few, many or a size class.

TRBJ1-1 | - | TRBV28 | few | CASSLYPPAFF | TGTGCCAGCAGTTTATACCCCCCTGCTTTCTTT
TRBJ2-2 | TRBD2 | TRBV27 | - | CASSRARLAPTGELFF | TGTGCCAGCAGTCGCGCTAGACTAGCGCCCACCGGGGAGCTGTTTTTT
TRBJ2-7 | TRBD1 | TRBV9 | - | CASSVSGTGGYEQYF | TGTGCCAGCAGCGTGTCCGGGACAGGAGGCTACGAGCAGTACTTC
TRBJ1-2 | TRBD1 | TRBV5-6 | - | CASVLLAGQSYGYTF | TGTGCCAGCGTCTTGCTCGCGGGACAGTCCTATGGCTACACCTTC
TRBJ1-4 | - | TRBV25-1 | - | CASRGRFNEKLFF | TGTGCCAGCAGGGGGAGATTCAATGAAAAACTGTTTTTT
TRBJ2-5 | - | TRBV7-7 | - | CASSSRAGPRETQYF | TGTGCCAGCAGCAGTCGTGCGGGGCCCAGGGAGACCCAGTACTTC
TRBJ1-1 | - | TRBV28 | - | CASSPPRGMNTEAFF | TGTGCCAGCAGTCCTCCCCGTGGAATGAACACTGAAGCTTTCTTT
TRBJ2-3 | - | TRBV9 | once | CASSVVGVLTDTQYF | TGTGCCAGCAGCGTAGTCGGGGTTTTGACAGATACGCAGTATTTT
TRBJ1-1 | - | TRBV7-3 | - | CASSPRGPKNTEAFF | TGTGCCAGCAGCCCCCGGGGTCCTAAGAACACTGAAGCTTTCTTT
TRBJ2-3 | TRBD1 | TRBV19 | - | CASSLDRGRGGTDTQYF | TGTGCCAGTAGTCTAGACAGGGGGCGCGGGGGCACAGATACGCAGTATTTT
TRBJ2-5 | - | TRBV5-5 | - | CASRSGPNTQETQYF | TGTGCCAGCAGATCGGGTCCCAATACCCAAGAGACCCAGTACTTC
TRBJ1-1 | - | TRBV11-2 | - | CASSLVYGGPEAFF | TGTGCCAGCAGCCTAGTTTATGGGGGGCCAGAAGCTTTCTTT
TRBJ1-1 | - | TRBV10-3 | - | CAISLGGVTEAFF | TGTGCCATCAGTCTCGGGGGGGTTACTGAAGCTTTCTTT
TRBJ1-1 | TRBD1 | TRBV12-5 | - | CASGLVQGGNRDTEAFF | TGTGCTAGTGGTTTGGTACAGGGGGGGAACAGGGACACTGAAGCTTTCTTT
TRBJ2-1 | - | TRBV20-1 | - | CSAGWGEQFF | TGCAGTGCTGGGTGGGGGGAGCAGTTCTTC
TRBJ1-2 | TRBD1 | TRBV18 | - | CASLLWDRGHYGYTF | TGTGCCAGCCTTTTATGGGACAGGGGCCACTATGGCTACACCTTC
TRBJ1-2 | - | TRBV7-9 | - | CASSQGQPYGYTF | TGTGCCAGCAGCCAAGGACAGCCCTATGGCTACACCTTC
TRBJ1-2 | - | TRBV6-5 | few | CASRDTYYGYTF | TGTGCCAGCAGGGACACCTACTATGGCTACACCTTC
TRBJ2-5 | - | TRBV7-3 | - | CASSLDGSVGTQYF | TGTGCCAGCAGCTTAGATGGTAGCGTGGGGACCCAGTACTTC
TRBJ2-3 | TRBD2 | TRBV7-2 | - | CASSLRLAGPGDTQYF | TGTGCCAGCAGCTTGAGACTAGCGGGCCCCGGGGATACGCAGTATTTT
TRBJ1-3 | TRBD1 | TRBV5-1 | - | CASSLTGQGLNTIYF | TGCGCCAGCAGCTTGACGGGACAGGGTTTGAACACCATATATTTT
TRBJ1-2 | - | TRBV6-5 | - | CASTTDSFGGYTF | TGTGCCAGCACTACAGACAGTTTTGGCGGCTACACCTTC
TRBJ2-5 | - | TRBV11-2 | once | CASSLSLQETQYF | TGTGCCAGCAGCTTAAGCCTCCAAGAGACCCAGTACTTC
TRBJ2-7 | TRBD1 | TRBV5-1 | - | CASSLDGTGVYEQYF | TGCGCCAGCAGCTTGGACGGGACAGGGGTCTACGAGCAGTACTTC
TRBJ2-1 | - | TRBV15 | - | CATKGEWDNEQFF | TGTGCCACCAAGGGGGAGTGGGACAATGAGCAGTTCTTC
TRBJ2-1 | - | TRBV7-2 | - | CASSPIRATYNEQFF | TGTGCCAGCAGCCCCATTAGAGCTACCTACAATGAGCAGTTCTTC
TRBJ2-3 | - | TRBV5-1 | - | CASSFPGTDTQYF | TGCGCCAGCAGCTTTCCGGGAACAGATACGCAGTATTTT
TRBJ2-1 | TRBD1 | TRBV7-2 | - | CASSEQGWDEQFF | TGTGCCAGCAGCGAACAGGGGTGGGATGAGCAGTTCTTC
TRBJ2-7 | - | TRBV5-5 | - | CASSVGLYYEQYF | TGTGCCAGCAGCGTGGGACTTTACTACGAGCAGTACTTC
TRBJ1-4 | - | TRBV6-1 | - | CASSDNRASGEKLFF | TGTGCCAGCAGTGACAACAGGGCTTCGGGGGAAAAACTGTTTTTT